These 30 T cell receptor beta chains were all obtained from the same sample, sequenced in a study of identical twins (dated by TCRdb to the mid-2010s). Library preparation used 5' RACE. TCRdb shows the sequencer as Illumina HiSeq 2000. TCRdb applied fastp at Q25 and MiXCR to the public reads, then kept only in-frame beta chains. Rows with one shared CDR3 protein collapse into an entry with the most common genes and DNA. Across this sample there are some 1,600,000 distinct CDR3 sequences, with less than 40% seen only once. Approximately 0.25% of the sample goes to the ten largest clones. Sequenced input: cord blood. Receptors originate from a newborn girl in good health.

This clonotype was detected only a few times. V gene TRBV28 combines with J gene TRBJ1-5, with D unresolved. The CDR3 is made up of 15 amino acids. V dropped 7 bases and J dropped 0 bases, with 13 bases sitting between them. CDR1 is MDHEN and CDR2 is SYDVKM in the germline V gene. CDR3 residues: CASNFGRPSNQPQHF. For the CDR3, the DNA is TGTGCCAGCAATTTTGGGAGGCCTAGCAATCAGCCCCAGCATTTT.

V usage is TRBV7-9 and J usage is TRBJ2-3; D assignment may be TRBD1 or TRBD2 (5 bases each). This CDR3 region has 15 residues. Between the trimmed V and J ends, which lost 6 bases and 0 bases, there was a span of 13 bases. CDR1 and CDR2 (germline): SEHNR, FQNEAQ (reference sequence). The CDR3 reads CASRRRGVSTDTQYF. The CDR3 region has the DNA TGTGCCAGCAGAAGGAGAGGGGTTAGCACAGATACGCAGTATTTT.

The table lists this clonotype with many counts. The chain links TRBV29-1 to TRBJ2-7; no firm D call. Looked up from germline, CDR1 is SQVTM and CDR2 is ANQGSEA. The CDR3 is 13 amino acids. V gave up 4 bases and J gave up 3 bases, with 13 bases separating them. The CDR3 loop is CSVVSSSSYEQYF. DNA of the CDR3: TGCAGCGTTGTATCAAGCTCGAGCTACGAGCAGTACTTC.

This clonotype has only a few counts. The V and J genes are TRBV7-9 and TRBJ2-5, with D possibly TRBD2 on 6 matching bases. The CDR3 spans 16 residues. V was pared by 3 bases and J by 0 bases, with 14 bases between. The germline gives CDR1 SEHNR, CDR2 FQNEAQ (reference sequence). The CDR3 coding sequence is TGTGCCAGCAGCTTGTTGTGGGCGGGGTACCAAGAGACCCAGTACTTC. It specifies CASSLLWAGYQETQYF.

This chain joins TRBV28 and TRBJ2-7; D might be TRBD1 or TRBD2, each matching 5 bases. The CDR3 covers 13 residues. Germline CDR1 and CDR2: MDHEN and SYDVKM. The ends were cut back, 8 bases at V and 0 bases at J, with 11 bases in the middle. As DNA, the CDR3 is TGTGCCAGCGTGGGACCTAGCTCCTACGAGCAGTACTTC. As protein: CASVGPSSYEQYF. Based on the CDR3 plus reference TRBV28 and TRBJ2-7, the full variable domain is DVKVTQSSRYLVKRTGEKVFLECVQDMDHENMFWYRQDPGLGLRLIYFSYDVKMKEKGDIPEGYSVSREKKERFSLILESASTNQTSMYLCASVGPSSYEQYFGPGTRLTVT.

The CDR3 here is CASSQEPRGSSYEQYF. The CDR3 region has the DNA TGCGCCAGCAGCCAAGAACCGCGGGGAAGCTCCTACGAGCAGTACTTC. The chain has TRBV4-1 and TRBJ2-7; D perhaps matches TRBD2 (6 bases). V lost 0 bases and J 0 bases, leaving 12 bases between the germline ends. Germline lookup yields CDR1 MGHRA and CDR2 YSYEKL. The CDR3 loop spans 16 amino acids.

The chain carries TRBV5-1 and TRBJ1-2, with D unclear. Trimming took 1 base from V and 0 from J, leaving 10 bases between them. The CDR3 runs to 15 residues. In germline, CDR1 is SGHRS, CDR2 YFSETQ. CDR3 sequence (DNA): TGCGCCAGCAGCTTGACCTCAGGTTCTAACTATGGCTACACCTTC. Residues: CASSLTSGSNYGYTF.

CDR3 DNA: TGTGCCAGCAGCCAAGATTGGACGGACTCCTACGAGCAGTACTTC. Its translation: CASSQDWTDSYEQYF. V gene TRBV4-2 combines with J gene TRBJ2-7; D is unclear. CDR1 is LGHNA, CDR2 YNFKEQ, per germline. Trimming stripped 0 bases from V and 0 bases from J, with 9 bases between. This CDR3 is built from 15 residues.

This chain uses TRBV7-6 with TRBJ2-1, with TRBD2 as a possible D gene (6 bases). There are 14 residues in the CDR3. Germline CDR1 SGHVS, CDR2 FNYEAQ. The V end lost 6 bases, the J end lost 4 bases, and 13 bases lay between the germline ends. The CDR3 DNA reads TGTGCCAGCAGTACAGCGGGCTTTTACAATGAGCAGTTCTTC. Its protein is CASSTAGFYNEQFF.

This clonotype was counted between two and nine times. The V and J genes are TRBV7-2 and TRBJ2-7; D is possibly TRBD2 (6 bases). Germline V gene sequence: CDR1 SGHTA, CDR2 FQGNSA. CDR3 length: 14 residues. Trimming left V 2 bases short and J 4 bases short, with 12 bases between. Here the CDR3 reads CASSLSDSGYEQYF. CDR3 DNA: TGTGCCAGCAGCTTATCGGATAGCGGTTACGAGCAGTACTTC.

The gene calls are TRBV20-1 and TRBJ2-7, with D tentatively TRBD2 (7 bases). The V and J ends lost 3 bases and 2 bases respectively, with 11 bases between them. This CDR3 contains 13 residues. Germline assignment: CDR1 DFQATT and CDR2 SNEGSKA (reference sequence). This CDR3 is CSASFGGPYEQYF. The CDR3 DNA is TGCAGTGCTAGTTTCGGGGGGCCCTACGAGCAGTACTTC.

This clonotype came up a few times. The CDR3 is CASSYSSRPYGYTF. The CDR3 DNA sequence: TGTGCCAGCAGTTACTCGTCCAGGCCCTATGGCTACACCTTC. The chain couples TRBV6-6 to TRBJ1-2; D unclear. There are 14 residues in the CDR3. Trimming cost V 0 bases and J 4 bases, with 9 bases left between them. Germline V gene lookup returns CDR1 MNHNY and CDR2 SVGAGI (reference sequence).

V usage is TRBV5-5 and J usage is TRBJ2-7; D possibly corresponds to TRBD1 (6 bases). CDR1 and CDR2 (germline): SGHKS, YYEKEE (reference sequence). CDR3 length: 15 residues. The V end was cut by 1 base, the J end by 4 bases, with 15 bases between. This CDR3 is CASSLTDRLIYEQYF. In DNA form, the CDR3 reads TGTGCCAGCAGCTTGACAGACAGGCTAATTTACGAGCAGTACTTC. Combining the CDR3 with reference TRBV5-5 and TRBJ2-7 gives the whole variable domain DAGVTQSPTHLIKTRGQQVTLRCSPISGHKSVSWYQQVLGQGPQFIFQYYEKEERGRGNFPDRFSARQFPNYSSELNVNALLLGDSALYLCASSLTDRLIYEQYFGPGTRLTVT.

The rearrangement joins TRBV20-1 to TRBJ2-3; 9 positions agree with TRBD1. CDR1 and CDR2 from the germline V gene are DFQATT and SNEGSKA (reference sequence). Losses at the gene ends were 5 bases for V and 1 base for J; bases not matched to a gene: 4. The CDR3 spans 14 residues. This chain's CDR3 is CSASRDRGTDTQYF. CDR3 nucleotides: TGCAGTGCTTCCCGGGACAGGGGCACAGATACGCAGTATTTT.

This clonotype was seen a handful of times. The rearrangement joins TRBV7-8 to TRBJ2-7, with D maybe TRBD1 (6 bases). Trimming pared 5 bases from V and 3 bases from J, leaving 11 bases between. There are 13 residues in the CDR3. The germline V gene has CDR1 SGHVS and CDR2 FQNEAQ. The CDR3 sequence is CASSVDRHYEQYF. CDR3 nucleotides: TGTGCCAGCAGCGTAGACAGGCACTACGAGCAGTACTTC.

Worth noting for this clonotype: Given a much more abundant clone one base away, this may be a read error. The CDR3 DNA reads as TGTGCCATCAGTGAGAATCAGGGAAAAGAGACCCAGTTCTTC. Translating it yields CAISENQGKETQFF. The rearrangement links TRBV10-3 to TRBJ2-5, with a possible D match to TRBD1 (5 bases). The DNA end is a closer match to TRBJ2-1, so the J assignment may be wrong. The CDR3 loop spans 14 amino acids. Germline assignment: CDR1 ENHRY and CDR2 SYGVKD.

This sequence joins TRBV27 and TRBJ1-5; no definite D call. The ends were cut back, 2 bases at V and 2 bases at J, with 10 bases in the middle. This CDR3 comprises 15 residues. CDR1 and CDR2 (germline): MNHEY, SMNVEV (reference sequence). This CDR3 is CASSLRGWGNQPQHF. In nucleotides, the CDR3 is TGTGCCAGCAGTTTAAGAGGGTGGGGCAATCAGCCCCAGCATTTT.

About this clonotype: Mismatch with germline at one junction end may stem from a read error. J is TRBJ2-3 and V is TRBV13, with D uncertain. The CDR3 is 13 residues long. Looked up from germline, CDR1 is PRHDT and CDR2 is FYEKMQ (reference sequence). In DNA, the CDR3 is TGTGCCAGCAGCTTAGACACGGATAATACGCGGTATTTT. The encoded protein is CASSLDTDNTRYF.

The table lists this clonotype with a few counts. The chain links TRBV7-8 to TRBJ2-2; D gene unclear. The CDR3 runs to 14 residues. Germline CDR1 reads SGHVS; CDR2 reads FQNEAQ. V dropped 2 bases and J dropped 4 bases, with 8 bases sitting between them. The CDR3 DNA is TGTGCCAGCAGCTTAAGGTGGCTCACCGGGGAGCTGTTTTTT. It specifies CASSLRWLTGELFF.

This clonotype came up a few times. V usage is TRBV20-1 and J usage is TRBJ1-4; D might be TRBD1 (5 bases). This CDR3 region has 15 residues. V was trimmed by 0 bases and J by 3 bases, leaving 11 bases between them. The V gene's germline CDR1 is DFQATT and CDR2 SNEGSKA (reference sequence). The DNA of the CDR3 is TGCAGTGCTAGAGAAGGGGCCCTTGCTAATGAAAAACTGTTTTTT. Encoded protein: CSAREGALANEKLFF.

This clonotype was seen repeatedly, ten times or more. This chain joins TRBV12-3 or TRBV12-4 and TRBJ2-7, with 8 nucleotides matching TRBD2. This CDR3 has 16 residues. V lost 3 bases to trimming and J lost 1 base; unmatched junction nucleotides: 8. The CDR3 spells CASSFGTSGVSYEQYF. In DNA form, the CDR3 reads TGTGCCAGCAGTTTTGGTACTAGCGGCGTATCCTACGAGCAGTACTTC.

This clonotype was recorded a few times. The chain links TRBV13 to TRBJ1-2; D is unclear. The CDR3 runs 13 residues. Germline CDR1 and CDR2: PRHDT and FYEKMQ (reference sequence). Trimming cost V 5 bases and J 8 bases, with 15 bases left between them. The chain's CDR3 is CASSLTPGRGYTF. The CDR3 DNA is TGTGCCAGCAGCCTGACCCCGGGAAGGGGCTACACCTTC.

The chain joins TRBV19 to TRBJ2-2; D possibly corresponds to TRBD1 (5 bases). The CDR3 covers 17 residues. V was pared by 6 bases and J by 4 bases, with 21 bases between. Germline CDR1 and CDR2: LNHDA and SQIVND (reference sequence). The CDR3 coding sequence is TGTGCCAGTAGACGACAGTCAAGAGCTCCGAGCACCGGGGAGCTGTTTTTT. Residues: CASRRQSRAPSTGELFF. Full variable domain (rest looked up from reference TRBV19 and TRBJ2-2): DGGITQSPKYLFRKEGQNVTLSCEQNLNHDAMYWYRQDPGQGLRLIYYSQIVNDFQKGDIAEGYSVSREKKESFPLTVTSAQKNPTAFYLCASRRQSRAPSTGELFFGEGSRLTVL.

The chain joins TRBV18 to TRBJ1-1; possibly TRBD1 for D (5 bases). Germline V gene sequence: CDR1 KGHSH, CDR2 LQKENI. The CDR3 sequence is 14 residues long. V was shortened by 6 bases and J by 3 bases, with 14 bases between the two germline ends. CDR3 nucleotides: TGTGCCAGCTCGTTCAGGGAGGGGTACACTGAAGCTTTCTTT. It translates to CASSFREGYTEAFF.

This chain links TRBV14 with TRBJ1-1; 10 nucleotides line up with TRBD1. The ends lost 4 bases at V and 1 base at J; junction bases unmatched: 9. The CDR3 length is 17 residues. Germline loops: CDR1 SGHDN, CDR2 FVKESK. The CDR3 DNA is TGTGCCAGCAGCCCGTACCTAGGACAGGGGGGGAACACTGAAGCTTTCTTT. Its translation: CASSPYLGQGGNTEAFF.

This chain links TRBV3-1 with TRBJ2-2; 10 bases line up with TRBD2. V shed 0 bases, J shed 4 bases, and the junction held 8 bases outside the gene matches. This CDR3 contains 18 residues. Germline lookup yields CDR1 LGHDT and CDR2 YNNKEL (reference sequence). The CDR3: CASSQDGLAGVITGELFF. The CDR3 nucleotides read TGTGCCAGCAGCCAAGATGGGCTAGCGGGAGTCATCACCGGGGAGCTGTTTTTT.

This clonotype showed up just a few times. The gene calls are TRBV5-1 and TRBJ2-7; 8 bases agree with TRBD1. CDR1 is SGHRS, CDR2 YFSETQ, per germline. V gave up 0 bases and J gave up 6 bases; unmatched junction bases: 8. This CDR3 region has 15 residues. The CDR3 here is CASSLAGGQGAEQYF. The CDR3 DNA reads TGCGCCAGCAGCTTGGCAGGTGGACAGGGTGCCGAGCAGTACTTC.

This clonotype was seen more than once but under ten times. This chain joins TRBV7-8 and TRBJ1-1; 9 nucleotides line up with TRBD1. V was pared by 1 base and J by 3 bases, with 0 bases of the junction left unmatched. Germline V gene sequence: CDR1 SGHVS, CDR2 FQNEAQ. The CDR3 consists of 14 residues. The CDR3, as DNA: TGTGCCAGCAGCTTAGGGGACAGGGACACTGAAGCTTTCTTT. It codes for CASSLGDRDTEAFF. Filled out from reference TRBV7-8 and TRBJ1-1, the complete variable domain reads GAGVSQSPRYKVAKRGQDVALRCDPISGHVSLFWYQQALGQGPEFLTYFQNEAQLDKSGLPSDRFFAERPEGSVSTLKIQRTQQEDSAVYLCASSLGDRDTEAFFGQGTRLTVV.

This clonotype was recorded only once. This chain uses TRBV14 with TRBJ2-1; 13 bases align to TRBD2. This CDR3 has 15 amino acids. V lost 1 base, J lost 13 bases, and 7 bases stayed unmatched. Germline loops: CDR1 SGHDN, CDR2 FVKESK. CDR3 amino acids: CASSQGLAGGETQFF. CDR3 coding DNA: TGTGCCAGCAGCCAAGGACTAGCGGGGGGTGAGACCCAGTTCTTC.

Here the CDR3 DNA reads TGCAGCGACGGGGACAGGGCCGTCTATGGCTACACCTTC. This encodes CSDGDRAVYGYTF. V and J are TRBV29-1 and TRBJ1-2; 9 nucleotides line up with TRBD1. V lost 7 bases to trimming and J lost 4 bases; unmatched junction nucleotides: 7. The germline CDR1 and CDR2 sequences are SQVTM and ANQGSEA. This CDR3 spans 13 amino acids.